This is a list of T cell receptor beta chains from one sample in a study of cytomegalovirus exposure and HLA in healthy donors. The protocol was immunoSEQ multiplex PCR, while the TCRdb copy is restricted to in-frame clones and leaves out a portion. In the table there are approximately 170,000 clones, 70% to 80% of which are singletons. Material: PBMCs. These receptors all come from a man in his forties in good health and CMV-seronegative. The CDR3 runs from the conserved cysteine through the conserved F or W. The order of the fields is J gene, V gene, D gene, clone size, CDR3 DNA, CDR3 protein. D genes are given only for firm matches. Expanded clones get a size class; other rows say once, few or many, or leave the size out.

>TRBJ2-7|TRBV28|NA|NA
TGTGCCAGCAGTTTATGGGCAGGGGCCTACGAGCAGTACTTC
CASSLWAGAYEQYF
>TRBJ2-5|TRBV19|TRBD1|few
TGTGCCAGTAGGACAGGGCAAGAGACCCAGTACTTC
CASRTGQETQYF
>TRBJ2-3|TRBV9|NA|NA
TGTGCCAGCAGCCCCGAGGGAGACGGGGCAGATACGCAGTATTTT
CASSPEGDGADTQYF
>TRBJ1-4|TRBV10-3|TRBD1|NA
TGTGCCAGTAAGACAGGGGGTGCAACTAATGAAAAACTGTTTTTT
CASKTGGATNEKLFF
>TRBJ1-6|TRBV27|NA|few
TGTGCCAGCCGCCTGGGGAGGGGTTCACCCCTCCACTTT
CASRLGRGSPLHF
>TRBJ2-3|TRBV25-1|NA|NA
TGTGCCAGCAGTGATACCCCCTGGCGGGAATGGGGGGTGGATACGCAGTATTTT
CASSDTPWREWGVDTQYF
>TRBJ1-2|TRBV2|NA|NA
TGTGCCAGCAGTGAAGGGTCCCTATATGGCTACACCTTC
CASSEGSLYGYTF
>TRBJ1-1|TRBV7-6|NA|few
TGTGCCAGCAGCTCAGTGGGGGCGAACACTGAAGCTTTCTTT
CASSSVGANTEAFF
>TRBJ2-6|TRBV7-9|NA|NA
TGTGCCGGGCGGGTAGGTGGTGGGGCCAACGTCCTGACTTTC
CAGRVGGGANVLTF
>TRBJ1-4|TRBV19|TRBD1|NA
TGTGCCAGTAGTTCCCGGGACAGGGGGAAGGCTAATGAAAAACTGTTTTTT
CASSSRDRGKANEKLFF
>TRBJ1-4|TRBV5-3|NA|NA
TGTGCCAGTGGGGGAGGGGGGCTGTATGAAAAACTGTTTTTT
CASGGGGLYEKLFF
>TRBJ1-2|TRBV15|NA|NA
TGTGCCACCAGCACGTCGACAGGTGATTTAGATGGCTACACCTTC
CATSTSTGDLDGYTF
>TRBJ1-1|TRBV27|NA|once
TGTGCCAGCAGTATATCTCGTCGCGCTGAAGCTTTCTTT
CASSISRRAEAFF
>TRBJ1-1|TRBV6-6|NA|NA
TGTGCCACCATGGGTGAACAGGGAATTGAAGCTTTCTTT
CATMGEQGIEAFF
>TRBJ1-3|TRBV4-1|NA|many
TGCGCCAGCAGCGAGACAAGCTCTGGAAACACCATATATTTT
CASSETSSGNTIYF
>TRBJ1-5|TRBV4-1|TRBD1|NA
TGCGCCAGCAGCCAATGGGGACAGGGACAGCCCCAGCATTTT
CASSQWGQGQPQHF
>TRBJ2-2|TRBV9|TRBD2|few
TGTGCCAGCAGCGTAGTTAGCGGGAGCGGAACCGGGGAGCTGTTTTTT
CASSVVSGSGTGELFF
>TRBJ1-1|TRBV6-5|TRBD1|few
TGTGCCAGCAGTAGACAGGGGGTGGGGAACACTGAAGCTTTCTTT
CASSRQGVGNTEAFF